The T cell receptor (beta chain) described here comes from a study of Ad26.COV2.S vaccination and SARS-CoV-2 variants. Across the whole study: Dosing was one shot or two shots 56 days apart.

Broader study findings: Comparable non-spike TCR breadth was observed in vaccine and placebo recipients.

CDR1 and CDR2 (germline): SQVTM, ANQGSEA. The CDR3 length is 12 residues. With regard to this clone: Its specificity is unknown.

Measured with immunoSEQ multiplex PCR; TCRdb has only the in-frame clones, and not every one. The sample lists about 680,000 clones; more than 80% were seen once. As for treatment: some 20 received Ad26.COV2.S at low or high dose, single or two shots; about 5 received placebo; per-sample allocation not given. Day 63 after the first vaccine or placebo injection was the time point for sampling. This adult donor, from Boston, was 18-55 years old. This TCR derives from a person between 18 and 65 years old who received the Ad26.COV2.S COVID-19 vaccine or a placebo. The chain carries TRBV29-1 and TRBJ2-3, with 7 nucleotides matching TRBD2. This sample comprised peripheral blood, obtained in a trial of Ad26.COV2.S vaccine versus placebo. CDR3 loop: CSERDSTDTQYF. The CDR3 region has the DNA TGCAGTGAGCGGGATTCCACAGATACGCAGTATTTT.